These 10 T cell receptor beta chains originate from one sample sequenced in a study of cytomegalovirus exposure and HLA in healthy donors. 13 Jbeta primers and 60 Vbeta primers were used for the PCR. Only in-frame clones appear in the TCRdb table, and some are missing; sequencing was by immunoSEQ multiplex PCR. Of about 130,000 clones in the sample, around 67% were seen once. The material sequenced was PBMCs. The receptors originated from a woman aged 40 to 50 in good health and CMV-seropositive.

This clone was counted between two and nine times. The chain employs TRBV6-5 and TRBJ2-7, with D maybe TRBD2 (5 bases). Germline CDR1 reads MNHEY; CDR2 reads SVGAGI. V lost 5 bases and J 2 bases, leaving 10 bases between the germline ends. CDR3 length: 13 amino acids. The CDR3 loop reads CASSPPGAYEQYF. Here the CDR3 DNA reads TGTGCCAGCAGTCCACCCGGGGCCTACGAGCAGTACTTC.

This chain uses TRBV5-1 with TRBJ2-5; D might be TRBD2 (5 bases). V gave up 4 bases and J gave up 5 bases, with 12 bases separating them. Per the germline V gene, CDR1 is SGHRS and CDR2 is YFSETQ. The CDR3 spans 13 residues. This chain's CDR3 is CASSNGVGETQYF. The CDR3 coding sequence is TGCGCCAGCAGCAACGGGGTTGGTGAGACCCAGTACTTC.

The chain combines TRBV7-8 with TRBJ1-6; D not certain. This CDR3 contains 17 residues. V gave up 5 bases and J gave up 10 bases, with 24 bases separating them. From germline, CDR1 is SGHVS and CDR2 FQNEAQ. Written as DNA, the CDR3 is TGTGCCAGCAGCCTTGATCAGGAGGTCCGTTTGAAATCACCCCTCCACTTT. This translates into CASSLDQEVRLKSPLHF.

CDR3 region: CASSHAYRGSCTGELFF. The CDR3 nucleotides read TGCGCCAGCAGTCACGCCTATAGAGGGTCGTGCACCGGGGAGCTGTTTTTT. The chain joins TRBV23-1 to TRBJ2-2; possible D gene TRBD2, 5 bases. TRBV23-1 is identified as an open reading frame with a role that is uncertain. The CDR3 covers 17 residues. Trimming removed 3 bases at V and 4 bases at J, with 18 bases between.

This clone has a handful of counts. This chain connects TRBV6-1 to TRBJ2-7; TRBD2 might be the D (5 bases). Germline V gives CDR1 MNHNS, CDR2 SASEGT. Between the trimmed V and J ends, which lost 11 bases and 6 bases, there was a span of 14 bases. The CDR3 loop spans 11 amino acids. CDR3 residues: CAGTRGREQYF. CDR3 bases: TGTGCCGGAACCCGGGGTCGCGAGCAGTACTTC.

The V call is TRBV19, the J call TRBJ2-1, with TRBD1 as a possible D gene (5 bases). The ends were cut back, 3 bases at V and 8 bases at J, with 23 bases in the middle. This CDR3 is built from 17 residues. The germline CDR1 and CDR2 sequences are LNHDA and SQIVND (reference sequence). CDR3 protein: CASSINSGLNAFYEQFF. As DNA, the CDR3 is TGTGCCAGTAGTATCAACTCAGGGCTTAACGCGTTCTATGAGCAGTTCTTC.

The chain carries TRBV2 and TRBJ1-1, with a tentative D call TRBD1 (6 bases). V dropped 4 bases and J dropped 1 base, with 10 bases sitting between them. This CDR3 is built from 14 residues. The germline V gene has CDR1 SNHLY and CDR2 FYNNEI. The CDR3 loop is CASSGTAKNTEAFF. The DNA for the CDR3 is TGTGCCAGCAGTGGGACAGCCAAGAACACTGAAGCTTTCTTT.

CDR3: CAWKVAGGPKGNDEQFF. CDR3 DNA sequence: TGTGCCTGGAAGGTAGCGGGAGGGCCCAAGGGTAATGATGAGCAGTTCTTC. V and J are TRBV30 and TRBJ2-1, with 11 bases fitting TRBD2. The CDR3 runs to 17 residues. Germline V gene lookup returns CDR1 GTSNPN and CDR2 SVGIG (reference sequence). The V and J ends lost 4 bases and 8 bases, in that order; junction bases with no gene match: 16.

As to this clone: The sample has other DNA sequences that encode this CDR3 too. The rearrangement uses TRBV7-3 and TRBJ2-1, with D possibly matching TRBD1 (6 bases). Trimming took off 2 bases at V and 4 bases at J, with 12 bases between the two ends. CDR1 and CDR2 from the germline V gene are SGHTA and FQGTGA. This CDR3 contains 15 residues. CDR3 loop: CASSLEGVGYNEQFF. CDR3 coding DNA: TGTGCCAGCAGCTTAGAGGGGGTCGGTTACAATGAGCAGTTCTTC.

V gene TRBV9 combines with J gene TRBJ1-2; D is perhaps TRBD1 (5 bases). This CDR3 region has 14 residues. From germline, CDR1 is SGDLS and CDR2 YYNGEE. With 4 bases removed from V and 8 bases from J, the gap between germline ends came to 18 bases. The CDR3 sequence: CASSNILREGGYTF. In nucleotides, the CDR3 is TGTGCCAGCAGCAACATTCTACGGGAGGGGGGCTACACCTTC. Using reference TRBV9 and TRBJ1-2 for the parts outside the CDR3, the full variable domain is DSGVTQTPKHLITATGQRVTLRCSPRSGDLSVYWYQQSLDQGLQFLIQYYNGEERAKGNILERFSAQQFPDLHSELNLSSLELGDSALYFCASSNILREGGYTFGSGTRLTVV.